This T cell receptor (beta chain) was observed in a study of blood T cell repertoires in COVID-19. The participants were between roughly 18 and 89 years old and came from 20 to 30 US areas. Libraries were prepared by immunoSEQ multiplex PCR; TCRdb keeps only in-frame clonotypes and omits some of them. The profile shows 240,000 or so clones, around 89% of them singletons. Germline assignment: CDR1 SGDLS and CDR2 YYNGEE. The CDR3 has 12 residues. Between the trimmed V and J ends, which lost 0 bases and 5 bases, there was a span of 6 bases. The receptor comes from a man aged 35 to 55 who had recovered from COVID-19. Sequenced material: PBMCs or T cells enriched from blood (not recorded which). The V gene is TRBV9, the J gene TRBJ2-7; perhaps TRBD1 as D (5 bases). In DNA form, the CDR3 reads TGTGCCAGCAGCGTAGGGGGCCACGAGCAGTACTTC. Encoded protein: CASSVGGHEQYF.